The T cell receptor (beta chain) under discussion was sequenced for a study of T cell responses to AZD1222 COVID-19 vaccine. This clone was detected once. The antigen remains undetermined. This table comes from immunoSEQ multiplex PCR, and its TCRdb copy is limited to in-frame clones, with some not included. This sample yields 70,000 to 95,000 clones, of which approximately 90% are seen a single time; about 8% belongs to the top ten. Germline V CDR1 and CDR2: DFQATT, SNEGSKA (reference sequence). V dropped 3 bases and J dropped 7; count of bases not matched to a gene: 6. CDR3 length: 14 residues. Study-wide findings and caveats: CD4 TCRs linked to vaccination spanned spike, dominating at 160-218 and 743-854. Mostly white British, mostly female donors; authors suggested clonal diversity may be underestimated.

The specimen was peripheral blood, collected 28 days after the second AZD1222 dose. The TCR sequence derives from an adult who received the AZD1222 COVID-19 vaccine. This sequence joins TRBV20-1 and TRBJ2-2; TRBD1 matches at 9 bases. The CDR3 nucleotides are TGCAGTGCTAGTGGGGGACAGGGTCTCGGGGAGCTGTTTTTT. Protein: CSASGGQGLGELFF.